This paragraph covers one T cell receptor beta chain sequence. Its specificity is unknown. Trimming pared 2 bases from V and 4 bases from J, leaving 17 bases between. The CDR3 contains 16 residues. The germline CDR1 and CDR2 sequences are MNHEY and SMNVEV (reference sequence). This record belongs to a study of cytomegalovirus exposure and HLA in healthy donors. Both 60 Vbeta primers and 13 Jbeta primers went into the PCR. Under the authors' procedure: Unique TCR beta chains numbered roughly 80 million in a later analysis, with around 12 million shared. Libraries were prepared by immunoSEQ multiplex PCR; TCRdb keeps only in-frame clonotypes and omits some of them. The DNA was the basis for D and trimming; V, J and clone size are from that table. The table has under 150,000 clones, roughly 80% seen once; the top ten hold roughly 4%. Study-wide results and caveats: In a later analysis, compared with equally common non-associated chains, HLA-associated beta chains were more expanded.

Source material: PBMCs. The TCR comes from a woman between 35 and 50 years old in good health and CMV-seropositive. The J gene is TRBJ2-5, the V gene TRBV27, with a weak D call TRBD2 (6 bases). CDR3 in DNA: TGTGCCAGCAGTTTAATACCGGGAGCCTCCTCAGAGACCCAGTACTTC. It yields the protein CASSLIPGASSETQYF.